This T cell receptor beta chain was observed in a study of beta chain features in type 1 diabetes. Germline V gene data show CDR1 as LNHDA and CDR2 as SQIVND (reference sequence). V was trimmed by 6 bases and J by 0 bases, leaving 11 bases between them. This CDR3 is built from 14 residues. Every isolated RNA sample was fully reverse transcribed, so sequencing captured expressed TCRB transcripts. TCRdb keeps only in-frame clones here, not all; method: immunoSEQ multiplex PCR. The sample has around 160,000 clones, 48% seen once. Sorting produced populations that all topped 95% purity. The clonotype was recovered from a man aged 18 to 30 in good health. This chain connects TRBV19 to TRBJ1-1, with a possible D match to TRBD1 (5 bases). Sequencing was carried out using Tregs from blood. CDR3 nucleotides: TGTGCCAGTAGAACACAGGCTATGAACACTGAAGCTTTCTTT. This sequence encodes CASRTQAMNTEAFF.